Presented here are 23 T cell receptor beta chains from one specimen sequenced in a study of blood T cell repertoires in COVID-19. The method was immunoSEQ multiplex PCR; TCRdb's version includes in-frame clones alone and lacks a portion of them. The repertoire holds about 150,000 clones, roughly 77% seen once, with approximately 5.2% in the top ten. Sequencing was done on a sample of peripheral blood. These receptors were taken from a woman aged 70-85 years with COVID-19, enrolled during active disease.

The J gene is TRBJ2-2, the V gene TRBV25-1; 9 bases agree with TRBD1. CDR3 length equals 17 residues. The trim removed 6 bases at V and 5 bases at J, leaving 13 bases unmatched. Germline CDR1 is MGHDK and CDR2 is SYGVNS. The CDR3: CASSPSPGQGLTGELFF. In DNA form, the CDR3 reads TGTGCCAGCAGCCCGTCGCCGGGACAGGGATTAACCGGGGAGCTGTTTTTT.

V is TRBV4-3 and J is TRBJ1-2; unclear D gene. Per germline, CDR1 LGHNA and CDR2 YSLEER. Trimming left V 1 base short and J 4 bases short, with 10 bases between. This CDR3 contains 14 residues. CDR3 region: CASSQAQTLYGYTF. As DNA, the CDR3 is TGCGCCAGCAGCCAAGCACAGACCCTCTATGGCTACACCTTC.

This clone has just a few counts. The chain carries TRBV4-1 and TRBJ1-4; the match to TRBD1 covers 9 bases. Trimming cost V 2 bases and J 0 bases; bases outside gene matches: 10. The CDR3 has 19 amino acids. Germline assignment: CDR1 MGHRA and CDR2 YSYEKL. The CDR3 reads CASSQYWETGGSTNEKLFF. CDR3 DNA sequence: TGCGCCAGCAGCCAATACTGGGAGACAGGGGGTTCAACTAATGAAAAACTGTTTTTT.

The J gene is TRBJ2-5, the V gene TRBV5-1, with D possibly being TRBD2 (5 bases). This CDR3 has 11 residues. Germline CDR1 SGHRS, CDR2 YFSETQ. Trimming took off 7 bases at V and 5 bases at J, with 9 bases between the two ends. CDR3 loop: CASRLAETQYF. The CDR3 DNA reads TGCGCCAGCCGGCTAGCCGAGACCCAGTACTTC.

The chain couples TRBV13 to TRBJ1-6, with D perhaps TRBD1 (5 bases). Looked up from germline, CDR1 is PRHDT and CDR2 is FYEKMQ (reference sequence). V shed 8 bases and J shed 6 bases, with 14 bases lying between them. This CDR3 has 14 residues. CDR3 region: CASSFTGVNSPLHF. CDR3 DNA: TGTGCCAGCTCTTTTACGGGGGTTAATTCACCCCTCCACTTT.

This sequence joins TRBV6-5 and TRBJ2-1, with TRBD1 matching over 7 bases. The V segment lost 6 bases and the J segment 4 bases; nucleotides outside the gene matches: 3. Germline CDR1 MNHEY, CDR2 SVGAGI. CDR3 length: 13 residues. This chain's CDR3 is CASSRQGYNEQFF. CDR3 nucleotides: TGTGCCAGCAGCCGACAGGGATACAATGAGCAGTTCTTC.

The rearrangement links TRBV7-2 to TRBJ1-6; TRBD1 might be the D (6 bases). Germline V gene sequence: CDR1 SGHTA, CDR2 FQGNSA. CDR3 length equals 16 residues. Between the trimmed V and J ends, which lost 5 bases and 4 bases, there was a span of 15 bases. The CDR3 sequence is CASSALTGMYNSPLHF. CDR3 bases: TGTGCCAGCAGCGCCCTAACAGGGATGTATAATTCACCCCTCCACTTT.

This rearrangement joins TRBV5-6 to TRBJ1-3, with unresolved D. Trimming removed 1 base at V and 4 bases at J, with 9 bases between. This CDR3 has 14 residues. Germline lookup yields CDR1 SGHDT and CDR2 YYEEEE. The CDR3, as DNA: TGTGCCAGCAGCTTGTCGGGTTTAGGAAACACCATATATTTT. This codes for CASSLSGLGNTIYF.

The chain joins TRBV5-1 to TRBJ2-1, with D possibly being TRBD2 (5 bases). The CDR3 loop spans 15 amino acids. Germline CDR1 SGHRS, CDR2 YFSETQ. V lost 2 bases, J lost 0 bases, and 9 bases lay in between. CDR3 amino acids: CASSFSGSSYNEQFF. The CDR3, as DNA: TGCGCCAGCAGCTTCTCGGGGAGCTCCTACAATGAGCAGTTCTTC.

This sequence joins TRBV5-1 and TRBJ1-1, with D possibly being TRBD1 (6 bases). V lost 2 bases, J lost 0 bases, and 8 bases lay in between. Per germline, CDR1 SGHRS and CDR2 YFSETQ. This CDR3 is built from 14 residues. In DNA form, the CDR3 reads TGCGCCAGCAGCTTCGGGGACATGAACACTGAAGCTTTCTTT. Translation gives CASSFGDMNTEAFF.

For the CDR3, the DNA is TGTGCCAGTAGTATCACAGGGGAAAGGAGCACTGAAGCTTTCTTT. Translation gives CASSITGERSTEAFF. J is TRBJ1-1 and V is TRBV19, with 7 positions matching TRBD1. The germline V gene has CDR1 LNHDA and CDR2 SQIVND (reference sequence). This CDR3 comprises 15 residues. With 3 bases clipped from V and 4 bases from J, the junction kept 8 bases outside the gene matches.

The CDR3 reads CASVFGGANYGYTF. The CDR3 bases are TGTGCCAGCGTTTTCGGTGGAGCCAACTATGGCTACACCTTC. This chain connects TRBV6-6 to TRBJ1-2; D unclear. Germline loops: CDR1 MNHNY, CDR2 SVGAGI (reference sequence). Between the trimmed V and J ends, which lost 8 bases and 2 bases, there was a span of 15 bases. CDR3 length equals 14 residues.

This clone was recorded only once. For the CDR3, the DNA is TGTGCCAGCCGGACAGAGATGAACACTGAAGCTTTCTTT. Translation gives CASRTEMNTEAFF. The chain combines TRBV6-5 with TRBJ1-1, with a tentative D call TRBD1 (6 bases). This CDR3 spans 13 amino acids. Germline V gives CDR1 MNHEY, CDR2 SVGAGI. The ends were cut back, 8 bases at V and 0 bases at J, with 10 bases in the middle.

This rearrangement joins TRBV6-6 to TRBJ1-4; TRBD1 is a possible D gene (5 bases). The germline V gene encodes CDR1 MNHNY and CDR2 SVGAGI (reference sequence). Trimming cost V 1 base and J 6 bases, with 9 bases left between them. The CDR3 runs to 14 residues. The CDR3 DNA is TGTGCCAGCAGTTACTACAGGTCCCATGAAAAACTGTTTTTT. Translated, it gives CASSYYRSHEKLFF.

The V gene is TRBV3-1 (or the pseudogene TRBV3-2), the J gene TRBJ2-3, with 7 bases aligning to TRBD2. Germline V gives CDR1 LGHDT, CDR2 YNNKEL (reference sequence). There are 15 residues in the CDR3. V was pared by 2 bases and J by 2 bases, with 4 bases of the junction left unmatched. Here the CDR3 DNA reads TGTGCCAGCAGCCAACGCGGGGGTCCCACAGATACGCAGTATTTT. The encoded protein is CASSQRGGPTDTQYF.

This chain connects TRBV7-3 to TRBJ1-5; 9 nucleotides align to TRBD1. CDR1 and CDR2 from the germline V gene are SGHTA and FQGTGA. Trimming took 2 bases from V and 0 from J; bases not matched to a gene: 8. The CDR3 contains 18 residues. CDR3 sequence: CASSLGGDRVHSNQPQHF. CDR3 DNA sequence: TGTGCCAGCAGCTTAGGTGGGGACAGGGTCCATAGCAATCAGCCCCAGCATTTT.

The CDR3 is CAISESGQGTEAFF. CDR3 coding DNA: TGTGCCATCAGTGAGTCAGGGCAGGGCACTGAAGCTTTCTTT. This sequence joins TRBV10-3 and TRBJ1-1, with TRBD1 as a possible D gene (5 bases). Germline V gene sequence: CDR1 ENHRY, CDR2 SYGVKD. V dropped 0 bases and J dropped 4 bases, with 9 bases sitting between them. CDR3 length: 14 residues.

The V call is TRBV24-1, the J call TRBJ1-4; 9 bases map to TRBD1. From germline, CDR1 is KGHDR and CDR2 SFDVKD. The CDR3 length is 16 residues. J lost 5 bases, V lost 7 bases, and 10 bases had no gene match. Here the CDR3 reads CATSAGMGQGNEKLFF. As DNA, the CDR3 is TGTGCCACCAGCGCTGGTATGGGACAGGGAAATGAAAAACTGTTTTTT.

The genes are TRBV19 and TRBJ1-5; D perhaps matches TRBD1 (6 bases). Germline CDR1 is LNHDA and CDR2 is SQIVND (reference sequence). V was clipped by 5 bases and J by 1 base, with 27 bases between them. The CDR3 totals 20 residues. Here the CDR3 reads CASSALGGGEVEESNQPQHF. Written as DNA, the CDR3 is TGTGCCAGTAGTGCCCTGGGAGGGGGAGAGGTAGAAGAAAGCAATCAGCCCCAGCATTTT.

The V gene is TRBV30, the J gene TRBJ1-5; the match to TRBD1 covers 9 bases. J gave up 6 bases and V 3 bases, and 9 bases lay outside the gene matches. Germline lookup yields CDR1 GTSNPN and CDR2 SVGIG (reference sequence). This CDR3 has 15 amino acids. CDR3 residues: CAWRAQQGASQPQHF. CDR3 in DNA: TGTGCCTGGAGAGCTCAACAGGGGGCCAGTCAGCCCCAGCATTTT.

This clone was counted between two and nine times. V gene TRBV4-2 combines with J gene TRBJ1-2, with TRBD1 matching over 7 bases. This CDR3 contains 16 residues. Germline-derived CDR1 and CDR2 are LGHNA and YNFKEQ. The J segment lost 8 bases and the V segment lost 3 bases, leaving 15 bases of the junction unmatched. CDR3 in amino acids: CASSQTFQGGTSGYTF. DNA for the CDR3: TGTGCCAGCAGCCAGACGTTCCAGGGGGGAACCTCGGGCTACACCTTC.

This chain connects TRBV19 to TRBJ1-2, with 8 bases matching TRBD1. V was pared by 6 bases and J by 3 bases, with 6 bases of the junction left unmatched. The CDR3 runs 14 residues. Germline V CDR1 and CDR2: LNHDA, SQIVND (reference sequence). CDR3: CASSPDRVDYGYTF. The CDR3 nucleotides are TGTGCCAGTAGCCCGGACAGGGTCGACTATGGCTACACCTTC.

This chain uses TRBV2 with TRBJ1-4; unclear D gene. In germline, CDR1 is SNHLY, CDR2 FYNNEI. Trimming removed 5 bases at V and 8 bases at J, with 12 bases between. The CDR3 length is 13 residues. The CDR3 sequence: CASSSSTREKLFF. CDR3 DNA sequence: TGTGCCAGCAGTTCCTCGACAAGAGAAAAACTGTTTTTT.